These 28 T cell receptor beta chains share one sample of origin, sequenced in a study of tumor and adjacent non-tumor tissue in lung cancer. A modified ARM-PCR protocol with three rounds of nested PCR amplified TCRbeta. TCRdb called the multiplex PCR reads again in MiXCR, with one record for every CDR3 protein. The sample has around 82,000 distinct CDR3 sequences, roughly 80% seen once. RNA was extracted from bulk tissue without any cell sorting. Distant lung tissue was collected more than 3 cm away from the tumor edge. Sequencing was done on a sample of distant non-tumor lung tissue. All receptors derive from a man in his 60s with non-small cell lung cancer.

A word on this clonotype: The germline gene is not matched at one end of the junction; a read error may be the cause. This rearrangement joins TRBV6-5 to TRBJ2-1; 8 bases fit TRBD2. The CDR3 is 16 residues long. The V gene's germline CDR1 is MNHEY and CDR2 SVGAGI. CDR3 sequence: CASRVVAGLSYNEQFF. For the CDR3, the DNA is TGTGCCAGCAGGGTCGTAGCGGGGTTATCCTACAATGAACAGTTCTTC.

Worth noting for this clonotype: A much larger clone differs by one base, so this may be a read error. The genes are TRBV29-1 and TRBJ2-7, with 7 bases aligning to TRBD1. This CDR3 spans 12 amino acids. Trimming at V came to 4 bases and at J to 5 bases, leaving 5 bases not matched to a gene. Per the germline V gene, CDR1 is SQVTM and CDR2 is ANQGSEA. The CDR3: CSVARDSNEQYF. The DNA for the CDR3 is TGCAGCGTTGCCCGGGACAGTAACGAGCAGTACTTC.

On this clonotype itself: This may be a read error: a much more frequent sequence differs by one nucleotide. CDR3 nucleotides: TGTGCCAGCAGCCACGAGGGGGGCTCTGGAAACGCCATATATTTT. It encodes CASSHEGGSGNAIYF. The gene calls are TRBV6-1 and TRBJ1-3, with D perhaps TRBD1 (6 bases). Germline loops: CDR1 MNHNS, CDR2 SASEGT. The CDR3 length is 15 residues.

In its sample, this clonotype was seen many times. V is TRBV20-1 and J is TRBJ1-5, with 9 bases matching TRBD1. From germline, CDR1 is DFQATT and CDR2 SNEGSKA (reference sequence). V gave up 3 bases and J gave up 3 bases; unmatched junction bases: 6. The CDR3 contains 15 residues. CDR3 bases: TGCAGTGCTAGGAGGACAGGGGTTTTCAATCAGCCCCAGCATTTT. It codes for CSARRTGVFNQPQHF.

As regards this clonotype: One end of the junction does not line up with germline, which may come from a read error. The V gene is TRBV11-1, the J gene TRBJ2-2, with 9 positions matching TRBD2. CDR3 length equals 17 residues. Germline CDR1 SGHAT, CDR2 FQDESV (reference sequence). CDR3 protein: CASSRTSVGANTGELFF. DNA for the CDR3: TGTGCCAGCAGCCGGACTAGCGTGGGGGCTAACACCGGGGAACTGTTTTTT.

The chain is built from TRBV19 and TRBJ2-7, with unresolved D. Germline CDR1 reads LNHDA; CDR2 reads SQIVND (reference sequence). Between the trimmed V and J ends, which lost 5 bases and 3 bases, there was a span of 14 bases. The CDR3 length is 14 residues. The CDR3 DNA reads TGTGCCAGTAGTCGATCGACAACCAACTACGAGCAGTACTTC. The encoded protein is CASSRSTTNYEQYF.

Turning to this clonotype: No conserved phenylalanine or tryptophan is present at the end of the CDR3, so a read error is the likely explanation. This chain links TRBV20-1 with TRBJ2-7; D may be TRBD2 (6 bases). V gave up 3 bases and J gave up 2 bases, with 14 bases separating them. The CDR3 is made up of 14 amino acids. Germline CDR1 DFQATT, CDR2 SNEGSKA (reference sequence). As DNA, the CDR3 is TGCAGTGCTAGTGGGGCGACGGGGGCCTACGAGCAGTACTCC. The encoded protein is CSASGATGAYEQYS.

The table lists this clonotype with many counts. The chain links TRBV4-3 to TRBJ1-1; D may be TRBD1 (6 bases). CDR3 length: 15 residues. Trimming removed 1 base from V and 0 bases from J, with 9 bases in between. The germline CDR1 and CDR2 sequences are LGHNA and YSLEER. The DNA for the CDR3 is TGCGCCAGCAGCCAAGGGGGGGGCTTGAACACTGAAGCTTTCTTT. The encoded protein is CASSQGGGLNTEAFF.

V usage is TRBV6-5 and J usage is TRBJ2-5; 7 positions match TRBD2. Germline V gene lookup returns CDR1 MNHEY and CDR2 SVGAGI. The CDR3 has 14 residues. In DNA form, the CDR3 reads TGTGGCCGCAGTGATATCGGGACCGCGGGGGCCCAGTACTTC. It codes for CGRSDIGTAGAQYF.

Notes on this clonotype: An end of the junction differs from the germline gene, which may be a read error. The chain combines TRBV12-3 or TRBV12-4 with TRBJ1-6; 7 bases fit TRBD1. There are 14 residues in the CDR3. The CDR3 nucleotides are TGTACCAGTAGGTATCAGGGGGGGGATTCACCCCTCCACTTT. Its translation: CTSRYQGGDSPLHF.

This clonotype was observed a single time. It may be a read error: a sequence one base away is much more abundant. The chain carries TRBV28 and TRBJ1-2; weak D call: TRBD1 (5 bases). The germline V gene has CDR1 MDHEN and CDR2 SYDVKM. CDR3 length equals 12 residues. The CDR3 sequence is CASSMGGYGYIF. In nucleotides, the CDR3 is TGTGCCAGCAGTATGGGGGGGTATGGCTACATCTTC.

Comments on this clonotype: The junction does not match germline at one end; this may be a read error. This chain connects TRBV28 to TRBJ2-3; a possible D gene is TRBD2 (5 bases). CDR1 MDHEN and CDR2 SYDVKM come from the germline V gene. The CDR3 has 16 residues. CDR3 loop: CASSLSGSLSTDMQYF. CDR3 bases: TGTGCCAGTAGTTTAAGTGGGAGTCTTAGCACAGATATGCAGTATTTT. The full variable domain, completed using reference TRBV28 and TRBJ2-3, is DVKVTQSSRYLVKRTGEKVFLECVQDMDHENMFWYRQDPGLGLRLIYFSYDVKMKEKGDIPEGYSVSREKKERFSLILESASTNQTSMYLCASSLSGSLSTDMQYFGPGTRLTVL.

This chain uses TRBV5-1 with TRBJ1-1; 9 nucleotides line up with TRBD1. The V gene's germline CDR1 is SGHRS and CDR2 YFSETQ. This CDR3 is built from 16 residues. Losses at the gene ends were 1 base for V and 1 base for J; bases not matched to a gene: 5. The DNA of the CDR3 is TGCGCCAGCAGCTTGTCCCCACAGGGGGCGAACACTGAAGCTTTCTTT. Encoded protein: CASSLSPQGANTEAFF.

With regard to this clonotype: An end of the junction does not agree with germline; a read error may underlie this. The J gene is TRBJ1-1, the V gene TRBV11-2; D is unresolved. Germline assignment: CDR1 SGHAT and CDR2 FQNNGV. This CDR3 comprises 14 residues. CDR3 sequence: CASSPDKLNTEVFF. Written as DNA, the CDR3 is TGTGCCAGCAGCCCCGACAAGCTTAACACTGAAGTTTTCTTT.

The gene calls are TRBV6-6 and TRBJ2-7; D is perhaps TRBD1 (6 bases). Germline-derived CDR1 and CDR2 are MNHNY and SVGAGI (reference sequence). CDR3 length: 14 residues. The CDR3 is CVNSLRDTTYEQYF. The DNA of the CDR3 is TGTGTCAACAGCCTCCGGGACACGACCTACGAGCAGTACTTC.

To note about this clonotype: Relative to the germline gene, one junction end is altered; a read error may explain this. The chain links TRBV20-1 to TRBJ2-1, with 9 nucleotides matching TRBD1. The germline V gene has CDR1 DFQATT and CDR2 SNEGSKA (reference sequence). The CDR3 sequence is 14 residues long. Here the CDR3 DNA reads TGCAGTGTTAGAGTTCGGTGGGGACAGGGTGAACAGTTCTTC. Protein: CSVRVRWGQGEQFF.

Comments on this clonotype: The germline gene is not matched at one end of the junction; a read error may be the cause. V usage is TRBV5-5 and J usage is TRBJ2-7, with 8 bases aligning to TRBD1. The CDR3 covers 15 residues. CDR1 and CDR2 (germline): SGHKS, YYEKEE (reference sequence). CDR3 loop: CVSSSGGPRRREQYF. The CDR3 DNA reads TGTGTCAGCAGCTCAGGGGGCCCCCGGAGGAGGGAGCAGTACTTC.

J is TRBJ2-2 and V is TRBV20-1; maybe TRBD2 (6 bases). Germline CDR1 is DFQATT and CDR2 is SNEGSKA (reference sequence). This CDR3 region has 17 residues. V was trimmed by 1 base and J by 5 bases, leaving 20 bases between them. CDR3 loop: CSARASSGGSNTGELFF. Written as DNA, the CDR3 is TGCAGTGCTAGAGCTTCAAGTGGGGGGAGCAATACCGGGGAGCTGTTTTTT.

This chain joins TRBV11-2 and TRBJ2-5; D is possibly TRBD2 (7 bases). The CDR3 contains 16 residues. The ends were cut back, 4 bases at V and 14 bases at J, with 29 bases in the middle. Germline V gene data show CDR1 as SGHAT and CDR2 as FQNNGV. The CDR3: CASSSTMGGAKGDSYF. CDR3 coding DNA: TGTGCCAGCAGCTCCACAATGGGGGGGGCCAAAGGAGACTCATACTTC. The full variable domain, in which reference TRBV11-2 and TRBJ2-5 provide the parts outside the CDR3, is EAGVAQSPRYKIIEKRQSVAFWCNPISGHATLYWYQQILGQGPKLLIQFQNNGVVDDSQLPKDRFSAERLKGVDSTLKIQPAKLEDSAVYLCASSSTMGGAKGDSYFGPGTRLLVL.

Notes on this clonotype: A read error may be the cause here, since a much bigger clone is one base away. The rearrangement joins TRBV28 to TRBJ1-1; D gene unclear. The CDR3 is 11 residues long. Germline CDR1 reads MDHEN; CDR2 reads SYDVKM. The CDR3 DNA is TGTGCCTGCAGTTTGCCCACTGAAGCTTTCTTT. It codes for CACSLPTEAFF.

About this clonotype itself: Mismatch with germline at one junction end may stem from a read error. The chain carries TRBV6-5 and TRBJ2-2, with D possibly being TRBD2 (5 bases). Looked up from germline, CDR1 is MNHEY and CDR2 is SVGAGI. The CDR3 contains 16 residues. CDR3 region: CASSYDRDPNSGELFF. CDR3 DNA sequence: TGTGCCAGCAGTTACGACCGAGATCCAAACTCCGGGGAGCTATTTTTT.

Notes on this clonotype: Germline and junction disagree at one end, which may indicate a read error. V is TRBV4-2 and J is TRBJ2-2, with D perhaps TRBD2 (6 bases). Germline values: CDR1 LGHNA, CDR2 YNFKEQ. The CDR3 runs to 16 residues. The DNA for the CDR3 is TGTGTCAGCAGCCAAGCGAGGGACTCCTACACCGGGGAGTTGTTTTTT. Protein product: CVSSQARDSYTGELFF.

The chain links TRBV30 to TRBJ1-6; TRBD1 aligns across 9 bases. CDR3 size: 13 residues. CDR1 GTSNPN and CDR2 SVGIG come from the germline V gene (reference sequence). V lost 5 bases, J lost 10 bases, and 6 bases stayed unmatched. The CDR3 reads CAWSGQGWSPLHF. The CDR3 DNA reads as TGTGCCTGGTCGGGACAGGGATGGTCACCCCTCCACTTT. Full variable domain (missing parts from reference TRBV30 and TRBJ1-6): SQTIHQWPATLVQPVGSPLSLECTVEGTSNPNLYWYRQAAGRGLQLLFYSVGIGQISSEVPQNLSASRPQDRQFILSSKKLLLSDSGFYLCAWSGQGWSPLHFGNGTRLTVT.

A note on this clonotype: This could be a read error, since a much larger clone is one nucleotide away. This chain links TRBV6-6 with TRBJ1-2, with D possibly being TRBD1 (5 bases). The V gene lost 6 bases and the J gene lost 7 bases, with 12 bases spanning the gap. The CDR3 length is 12 residues. The germline V gene has CDR1 MNHNY and CDR2 SVGAGI (reference sequence). The CDR3 loop is CASRSPGRGYTF. The CDR3 DNA sequence: TGTGCCAGCAGGAGTCCAGGGCGTGGCTACACCTTC.

The chain has TRBV11-2 and TRBJ1-1, with D hard to call. The germline CDR1 and CDR2 sequences are SGHAT and FQNNGV. V lost 3 bases and J lost 4, with 9 bases in between. The length of the CDR3 is 13 residues. In DNA, the CDR3 is TGTGCCAGCAGCTTCCGGGATTTCACTGAAGCTTTCTTT. It yields the protein CASSFRDFTEAFF.

Of note for this clonotype: This could be a read error, since a much larger clone is one nucleotide away. V and J are TRBV12-3 or TRBV12-4 and TRBJ1-1; tentatively, D is TRBD1 (5 bases). CDR3 length equals 14 residues. This CDR3 is CANSHRRVNTEAFF. CDR3 DNA sequence: TGTGCCAACAGTCACCGCAGGGTGAACACTGAAGCTTTCTTT.

Concerning this clonotype itself: One junction end disagrees with the germline gene, perhaps due to a read error. The rearrangement uses TRBV4-3 and TRBJ2-1; TRBD1 might be the D (5 bases). The CDR3 sequence is 17 residues long. The germline CDR1 and CDR2 sequences are LGHNA and YSLEER. CDR3 nucleotides: TGCGCCAGCAGCCAGACACAGGTGTCGAGCTCCTACAATGAGGAGTTCTTT. Its protein product is CASSQTQVSSSYNEEFF.

This chain connects TRBV12-3 or TRBV12-4 to TRBJ1-3; 9 bases agree with TRBD1. Trimming cost V 6 bases and J 1 base; bases outside gene matches: 19. The CDR3 is 20 residues long. The CDR3 DNA follows: TGTGCCAGCAGCCAAGTGAGATATAGGACAGGGGATGCTTCTGGAAACACCATATATTTT. This encodes CASSQVRYRTGDASGNTIYF.